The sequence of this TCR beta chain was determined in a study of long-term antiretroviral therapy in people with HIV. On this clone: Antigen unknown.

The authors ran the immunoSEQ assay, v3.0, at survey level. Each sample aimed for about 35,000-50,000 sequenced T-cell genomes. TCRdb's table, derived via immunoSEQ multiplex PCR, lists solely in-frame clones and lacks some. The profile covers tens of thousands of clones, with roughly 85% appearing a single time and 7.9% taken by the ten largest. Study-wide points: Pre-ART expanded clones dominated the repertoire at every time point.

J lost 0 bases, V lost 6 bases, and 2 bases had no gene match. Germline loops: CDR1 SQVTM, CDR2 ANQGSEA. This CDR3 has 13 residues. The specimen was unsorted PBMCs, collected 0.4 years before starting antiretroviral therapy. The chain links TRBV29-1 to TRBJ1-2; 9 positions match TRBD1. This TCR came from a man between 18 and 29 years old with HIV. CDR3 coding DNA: TGCAGCGTGGACAGGGGAGCTAACTATGGCTACACCTTC. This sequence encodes CSVDRGANYGYTF.